This T cell receptor beta chain was observed in a study of cytomegalovirus exposure and HLA in healthy donors. The germline V gene has CDR1 SQVTM and CDR2 ANQGSEA. V lost 7 bases and J 2 bases, leaving 11 bases between the germline ends. The CDR3 runs to 12 residues. A note on this clone: The antigen remains unidentified.

Regarding the study as a whole: Solely CMV serostatus was available to characterize immune exposure. Reportedly, a later analysis found an Asian-associated ancestry cluster had fewer N-insertions than the approximately 600-donor mean. A later analysis showed HLA-associated TCR beta chains outstripping equally common others in clonal expansion.

A multiplex PCR was run with 60 Vbeta primers and 13 Jbeta primers. TCRdb's table, derived via immunoSEQ multiplex PCR, lists solely in-frame clones and lacks some. Seen here are 60,000 to 90,000 clones, roughly 67% observed once, and the top ten hold approximately 7.6%. Material for sequencing was PBMCs. This receptor was identified in a middle-aged man in good health and CMV-seropositive. The chain carries TRBV29-1 and TRBJ1-1; TRBD1 might be the D (5 bases). CDR3 nucleotides: TGCAGCGCCAGACAGACAAACACTGAAGCTTTCTTT. It codes for CSARQTNTEAFF.